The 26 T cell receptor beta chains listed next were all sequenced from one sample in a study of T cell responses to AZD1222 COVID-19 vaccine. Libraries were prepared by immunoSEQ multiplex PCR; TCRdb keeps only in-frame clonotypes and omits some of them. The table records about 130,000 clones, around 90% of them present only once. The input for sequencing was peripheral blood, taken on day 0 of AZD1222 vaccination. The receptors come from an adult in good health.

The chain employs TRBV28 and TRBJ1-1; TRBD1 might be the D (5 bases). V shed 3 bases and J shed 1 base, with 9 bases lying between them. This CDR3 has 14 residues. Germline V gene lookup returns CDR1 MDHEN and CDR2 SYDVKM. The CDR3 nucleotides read TGTGCCAGCAGTTTCGGGGGGGGGAACACTGAAGCTTTCTTT. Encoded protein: CASSFGGGNTEAFF.

The CDR3 DNA follows: TGCGCCAGCAGCTTGGCCCTAGCGGGGGGCATTAGCACAGATACGCAGTATTTT. Protein product: CASSLALAGGISTDTQYF. This sequence joins TRBV5-1 and TRBJ2-3, with 11 positions matching TRBD2. In germline, CDR1 is SGHRS, CDR2 YFSETQ. This CDR3 has 18 residues. The V and J ends lost 0 bases and 0 bases, in that order; junction bases with no gene match: 6.

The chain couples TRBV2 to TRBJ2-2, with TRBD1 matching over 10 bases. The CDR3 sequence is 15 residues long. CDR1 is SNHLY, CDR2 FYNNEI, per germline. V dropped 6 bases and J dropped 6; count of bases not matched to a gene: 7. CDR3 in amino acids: CASRRGDRGSGELFF. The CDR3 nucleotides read TGTGCCAGCAGGAGGGGGGACAGGGGATCCGGGGAGCTGTTTTTT.

CDR3 nucleotides: TGTGCCAGCAGCAGGGGGTCTCGTAATTCACCCCTCCACTTT. It translates to CASSRGSRNSPLHF. V gene TRBV28 combines with J gene TRBJ1-6; 7 nucleotides line up with TRBD1. The CDR3 length is 14 residues. The germline V gene encodes CDR1 MDHEN and CDR2 SYDVKM. V was clipped by 6 bases and J by 6 bases; unmatched bases: 5. Full variable domain (outside the CDR3, taken from reference TRBV28 and TRBJ1-6): DVKVTQSSRYLVKRTGEKVFLECVQDMDHENMFWYRQDPGLGLRLIYFSYDVKMKEKGDIPEGYSVSREKKERFSLILESASTNQTSMYLCASSRGSRNSPLHFGNGTRLTVT.

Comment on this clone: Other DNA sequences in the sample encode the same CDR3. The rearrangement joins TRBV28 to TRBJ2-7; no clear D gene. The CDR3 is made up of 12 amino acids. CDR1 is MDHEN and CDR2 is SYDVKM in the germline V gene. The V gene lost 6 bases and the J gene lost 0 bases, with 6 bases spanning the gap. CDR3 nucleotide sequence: TGTGCCAGCAGCCTCTCCTCCTACGAGCAGTACTTC. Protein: CASSLSSYEQYF.

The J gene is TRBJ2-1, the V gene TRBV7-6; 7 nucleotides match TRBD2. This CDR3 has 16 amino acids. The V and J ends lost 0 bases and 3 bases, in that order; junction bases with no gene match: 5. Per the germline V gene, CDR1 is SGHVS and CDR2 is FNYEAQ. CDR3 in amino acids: CASSLAEREYYNEQFF. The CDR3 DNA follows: TGTGCCAGCAGCTTAGCCGAGCGGGAATACTACAATGAGCAGTTCTTC.

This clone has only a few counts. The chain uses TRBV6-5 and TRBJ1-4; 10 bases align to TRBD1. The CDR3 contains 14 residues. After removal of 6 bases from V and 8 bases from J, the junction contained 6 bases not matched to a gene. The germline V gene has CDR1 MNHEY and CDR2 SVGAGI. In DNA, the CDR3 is TGTGCCAGCAGCATGGACAGGGGGGGCGAAAAACTGTTTTTT. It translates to CASSMDRGGEKLFF.

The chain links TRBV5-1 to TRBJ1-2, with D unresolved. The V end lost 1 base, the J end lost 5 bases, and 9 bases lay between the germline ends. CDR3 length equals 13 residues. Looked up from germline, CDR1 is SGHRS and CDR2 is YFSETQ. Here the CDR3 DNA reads TGCGCCAGCAGCTTGATTGAAGGGTATGGCTACACCTTC. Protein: CASSLIEGYGYTF.

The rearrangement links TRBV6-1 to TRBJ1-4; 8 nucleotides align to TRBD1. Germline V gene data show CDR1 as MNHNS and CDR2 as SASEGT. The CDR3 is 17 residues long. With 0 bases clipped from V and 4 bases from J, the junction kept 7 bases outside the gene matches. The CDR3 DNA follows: TGTGCCAGCAGTGAAGCCGATCTCAGGGGGCTTAATGAAAAACTGTTTTTT. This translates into CASSEADLRGLNEKLFF.

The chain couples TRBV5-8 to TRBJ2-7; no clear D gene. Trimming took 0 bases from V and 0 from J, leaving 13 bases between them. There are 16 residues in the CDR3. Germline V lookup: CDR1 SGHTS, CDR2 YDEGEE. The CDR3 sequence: CASSLGSALLSYEQYF. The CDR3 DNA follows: TGTGCCAGCAGCTTGGGGTCCGCTTTACTCTCCTACGAGCAGTACTTC.

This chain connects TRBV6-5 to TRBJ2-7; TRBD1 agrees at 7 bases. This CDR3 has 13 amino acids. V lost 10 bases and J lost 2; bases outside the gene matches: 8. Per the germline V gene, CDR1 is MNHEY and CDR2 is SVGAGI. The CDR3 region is CATYRDSAYEQYF. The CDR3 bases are TGTGCCACCTACCGGGACAGCGCCTACGAGCAGTACTTC.

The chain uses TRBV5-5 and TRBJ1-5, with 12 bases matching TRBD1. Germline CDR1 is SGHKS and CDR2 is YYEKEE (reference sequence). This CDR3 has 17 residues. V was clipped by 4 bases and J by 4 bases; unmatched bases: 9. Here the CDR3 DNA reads TGTGCCAGCAGCCCCGGGACAGGGGGCGTCCCAAATCAGCCCCAGCATTTT. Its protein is CASSPGTGGVPNQPQHF.

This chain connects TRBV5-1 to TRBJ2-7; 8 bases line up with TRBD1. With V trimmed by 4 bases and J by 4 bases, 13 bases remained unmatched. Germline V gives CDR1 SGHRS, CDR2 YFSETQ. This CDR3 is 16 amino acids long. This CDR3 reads CASSRGPTGTGYEQYF. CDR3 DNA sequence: TGCGCCAGCAGCCGGGGTCCCACCGGGACAGGATACGAGCAGTACTTC.

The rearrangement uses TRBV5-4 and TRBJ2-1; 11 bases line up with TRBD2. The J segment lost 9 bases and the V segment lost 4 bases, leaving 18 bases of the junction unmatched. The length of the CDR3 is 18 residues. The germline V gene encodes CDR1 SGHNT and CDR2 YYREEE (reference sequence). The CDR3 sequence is CASSPGGGSGRAGGEQFF. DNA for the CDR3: TGTGCCAGCAGCCCTGGAGGGGGTAGCGGGAGGGCCGGTGGTGAGCAGTTCTTC. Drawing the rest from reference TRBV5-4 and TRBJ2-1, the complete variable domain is ETGVTQSPTHLIKTRGQQVTLRCSSQSGHNTVSWYQQALGQGPQFIFQYYREEENGRGNFPPRFSGLQFPNYSSELNVNALELDDSALYLCASSPGGGSGRAGGEQFFGPGTRLTVL.

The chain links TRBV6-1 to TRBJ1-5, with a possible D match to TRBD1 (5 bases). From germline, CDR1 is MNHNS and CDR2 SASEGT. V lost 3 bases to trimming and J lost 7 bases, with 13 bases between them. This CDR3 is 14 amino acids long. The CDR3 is CASSEGLTGQPQHF. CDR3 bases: TGTGCCAGCAGTGAGGGACTTACCGGACAGCCCCAGCATTTT.

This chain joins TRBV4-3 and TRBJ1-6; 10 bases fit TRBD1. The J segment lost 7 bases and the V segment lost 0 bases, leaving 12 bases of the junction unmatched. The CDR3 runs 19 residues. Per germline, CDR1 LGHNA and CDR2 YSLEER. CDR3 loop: CASSQDIVFGTGDNSPLHF. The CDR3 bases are TGCGCCAGCAGCCAAGATATAGTCTTCGGGACAGGGGACAATTCACCCCTCCACTTT.

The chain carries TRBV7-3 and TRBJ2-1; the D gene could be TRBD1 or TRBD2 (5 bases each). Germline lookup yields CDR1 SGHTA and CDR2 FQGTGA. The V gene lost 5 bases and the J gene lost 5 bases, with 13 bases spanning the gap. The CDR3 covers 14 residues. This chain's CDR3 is CASSNPGRNNEQFF. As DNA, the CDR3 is TGTGCCAGCAGCAATCCGGGACGTAACAATGAGCAGTTCTTC. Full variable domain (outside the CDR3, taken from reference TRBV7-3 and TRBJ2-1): GAGVSQTPSNKVTEKGKYVELRCDPISGHTALYWYRQSLGQGPEFLIYFQGTGAADDSGLPNDRFFAVRPEGSVSTLKIQRTERGDSAVYLCASSNPGRNNEQFFGPGTRLTVL.

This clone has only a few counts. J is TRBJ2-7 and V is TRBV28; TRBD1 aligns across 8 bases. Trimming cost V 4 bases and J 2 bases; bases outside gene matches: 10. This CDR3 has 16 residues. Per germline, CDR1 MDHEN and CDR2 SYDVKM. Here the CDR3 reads CASSSTRQGPTYEQYF. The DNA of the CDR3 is TGTGCCAGCAGTTCCACAAGACAGGGGCCGACCTACGAGCAGTACTTC. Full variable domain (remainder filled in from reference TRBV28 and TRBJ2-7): DVKVTQSSRYLVKRTGEKVFLECVQDMDHENMFWYRQDPGLGLRLIYFSYDVKMKEKGDIPEGYSVSREKKERFSLILESASTNQTSMYLCASSSTRQGPTYEQYFGPGTRLTVT.

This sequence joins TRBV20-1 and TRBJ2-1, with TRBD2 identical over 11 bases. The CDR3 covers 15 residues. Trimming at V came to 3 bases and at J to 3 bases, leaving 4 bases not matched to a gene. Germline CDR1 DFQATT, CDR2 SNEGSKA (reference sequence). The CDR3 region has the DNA TGCAGTGCTAGTGGACTAGCGGGTTACTACAATGAGCAGTTCTTC. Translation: CSASGLAGYYNEQFF.

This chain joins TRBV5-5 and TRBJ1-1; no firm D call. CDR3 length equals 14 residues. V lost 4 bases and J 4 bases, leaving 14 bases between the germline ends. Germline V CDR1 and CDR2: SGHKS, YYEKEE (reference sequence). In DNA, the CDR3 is TGTGCCAGCAGCGTAGAATTTGTGGGCACTGAAGCTTTCTTT. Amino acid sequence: CASSVEFVGTEAFF.

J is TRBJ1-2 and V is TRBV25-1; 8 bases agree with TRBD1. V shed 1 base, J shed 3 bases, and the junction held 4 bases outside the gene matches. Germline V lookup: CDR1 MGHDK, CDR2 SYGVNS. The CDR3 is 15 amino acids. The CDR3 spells CASSESRGLHYGYTF. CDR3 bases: TGTGCCAGCAGTGAATCCAGGGGGCTTCACTATGGCTACACCTTC.

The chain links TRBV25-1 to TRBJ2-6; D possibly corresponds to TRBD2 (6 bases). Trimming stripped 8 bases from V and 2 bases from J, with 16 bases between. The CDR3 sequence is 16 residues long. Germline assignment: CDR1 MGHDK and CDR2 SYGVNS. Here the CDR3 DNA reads TGTGCCAGCCAGCCGGGGGTATCGGCTGGGGCCAACGTCCTGACTTTC. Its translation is CASQPGVSAGANVLTF.

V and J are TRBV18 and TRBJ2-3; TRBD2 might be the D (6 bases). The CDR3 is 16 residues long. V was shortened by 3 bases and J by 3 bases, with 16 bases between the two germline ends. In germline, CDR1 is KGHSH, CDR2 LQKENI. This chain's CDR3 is CASSPATNGGTDTQYF. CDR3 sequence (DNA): TGTGCCAGCTCACCGGCTACTAACGGGGGTACAGATACGCAGTATTTT.

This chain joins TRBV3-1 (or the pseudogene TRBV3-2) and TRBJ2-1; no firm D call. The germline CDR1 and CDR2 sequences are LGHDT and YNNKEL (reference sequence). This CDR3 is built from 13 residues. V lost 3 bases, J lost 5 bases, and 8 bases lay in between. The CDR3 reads CASSHTVDNEQFF. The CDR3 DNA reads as TGTGCCAGCAGCCATACAGTGGACAATGAGCAGTTCTTC.

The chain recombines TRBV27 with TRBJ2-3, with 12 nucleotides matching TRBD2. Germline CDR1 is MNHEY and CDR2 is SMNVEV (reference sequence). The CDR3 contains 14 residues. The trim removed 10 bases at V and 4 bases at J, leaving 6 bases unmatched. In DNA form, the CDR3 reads TGTGCCAACACTAGCGGGAGGAGGGCAGATACGCAGTATTTT. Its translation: CANTSGRRADTQYF.

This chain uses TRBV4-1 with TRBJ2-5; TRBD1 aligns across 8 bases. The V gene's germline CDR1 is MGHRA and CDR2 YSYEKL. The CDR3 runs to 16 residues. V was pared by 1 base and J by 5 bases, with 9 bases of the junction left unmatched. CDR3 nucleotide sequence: TGCGCCAGCAGCCAAGGGGGGCAGGGGGCAGGGGAGACCCAGTACTTC. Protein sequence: CASSQGGQGAGETQYF.